This TCR beta chain was profiled in a study of metastatic and nonmetastatic thyroid tumors (dated by TCRdb to 2018 to 2021). Broadly, across the study: Repertoires were compared across peripheral blood and tumor or nodule tissue samples from malignant and benign thyroid patients.

The germline V gene sets CDR1 to SGHDT and CDR2 to YYEEEE. Including cysteine and phenylalanine, the CDR3 has 16 amino acids. CDR3 DNA is the only sequence kept; it has 48 bases, read in frame from the first base. V and J lose 4 bases and 3 bases, and a span of 17 bases separates them. In regard to this clone: Its antigen specificity is not known. This may arise from a read error, as a much more abundant clone is one base away.

Results the study describes overall, beyond this receptor: In both blood and tumor samples, malignant tumors were reported to have significantly higher TCR beta diversity than benign nodules.

The library relied on PCR. Sequencer: Illumina HiSeq 4000. High-throughput sequencing was used to profile the CDR3 region of the TCR beta-chain in every patient. In the authors' own workflow: Drawing on CDR3 differences between clinicopathological groups, the researchers built a classifier meant to tell apart patients with distant-metastatic papillary thyroid cancer. To measure repertoire diversity the researchers used the Shannon index, while the Morisita-Horn index served to gauge how similar the tumor and blood repertoires were. TCRdb took the public reads, trimmed them with fastp at Q25, ran MiXCR for clone calling and kept in-frame beta chains. TCRdb's processing, not the authors' own work, is the source of the V and J calls. For this sample the table gives 30,000 to 40,000 clones, of which 13% were detected only once. The ten largest account for 8% to 10% of the sample. No treatment had been received by any patient before thyroid surgery. Patient clinical samples collected from the early 2010s to the late 2010s were retrospectively analysed using T-cell receptor beta sequencing.

The receptor comes from a female donor with papillary thyroid cancer or a benign thyroid nodule (not recorded which). Some clones in this sample may be carry-over from other donors' samples. Recombination linked TRBV5-6 to TRBJ1-5, with TRBD1 tentatively as D gene (5 bases match). Sequencing was done on a sample of blood. The DNA sequence reads TGTGCCAGCAGCCTGGTGTGGCAGGGCGACAATCAGCCCCAGCATTTT. This sequence encodes CASSLVWQGDNQPQHF. Supplemented by the reference TRBV5-6 and TRBJ1-5 proteins around the CDR3, the complete variable domain is DAGVTQSPTHLIKTRGQQVTLRCSPKSGHDTVSWYQQALGQGPQFIFQYYEEEERQRGNFPDRFSGHQFPNYSSELNVNALLLGDSALYLCASSLVWQGDNQPQHFGDGTRLSIL.